This T cell receptor (beta chain) was sequenced for a study of blood T cell repertoires in COVID-19. About the research overall: The United States, Italy and Spain supplied acute and convalescent COVID-19 samples. From T cells, B-cell-depleted T cells, or PBMCs came the material, which was cDNA or gDNA.

The CDR3 loop spans 15 amino acids. Germline CDR1 reads MNHEY; CDR2 reads SVGAGI. V was cut by 0 bases and J by 2 bases, with 10 bases left in between. The repertoire was sequenced with immunoSEQ multiplex PCR; TCRdb's copy has only in-frame clones and lacks some. The table has about 300,000 clones, 85% to 90% seen once. Sequencing was performed on peripheral blood. The TCR comes from a woman aged 45 to 65 with COVID-19, enrolled during active disease. The chain recombines TRBV6-5 with TRBJ1-2; D is unresolved. The chain's CDR3 is CASSYSATLNYGYTF. CDR3 DNA sequence: TGTGCCAGCAGTTACTCTGCCACACTAAACTATGGCTACACCTTC.